These T cell receptor beta chains were read from a single sample in a study of shared clonotypes between healthy human individuals. Some clones are missing from TCRdb's copy, which holds only in-frame ones; the method was immunoSEQ multiplex PCR. The data hold millions of clones, with just over 90% observed a single time. The sequenced sample was naive CD4+ T cells sorted from blood. The receptors were sampled from a man aged 18 to 30 in good health. CDR3s include the opening cysteine and the closing phenylalanine or tryptophan. The D gene is left open where the match is weak. Size tells how often a clone was seen (once, few, many) or the class of an expanded clone, and some rows leave it out.

TRBD1 | NA | TRBJ2-1 | TRBV10-3 | TGTGCCATCAGTACGCGGACAGGTAGTTACAATGAGCAGTTCTTC | CAISTRTGSYNEQFF
TRBD2 | once | TRBJ2-1 | TRBV18 | TGTGCCAGCTCACCCCGGCTTGGCGGGAGTTACAATGAGCAGTTCTTC | CASSPRLGGSYNEQFF
TRBD2 | NA | TRBJ2-5 | TRBV6-6 | TGTGCCAGCAGTAACGGGAGGAGGGGCTTGCAAGAGACCCAGTACTTC | CASSNGRRGLQETQYF
TRBD1 | NA | TRBJ2-7 | TRBV6-5 | TGTGCCAGCAGTTACTCGGCGGGACAGGTATTCGAGCAGTACTTC | CASSYSAGQVFEQYF
NA | NA | TRBJ2-7 | TRBV28 | TGTGCCAGCAGAACGGGGGTCAACGAGCAGTACTTC | CASRTGVNEQYF
NA | NA | TRBJ1-6 | TRBV14 | TGTGCCAGCAGCCAAGAAAACGTTCGGATTCCCTTCTATAATTCACCCCTCCACTTT | CASSQENVRIPFYNSPLHF
NA | NA | TRBJ2-7 | TRBV5-6 | TGTGCCCAGACTCCCTCCTCCTACGAGCAGTACTTC | CAQTPSSYEQYF
NA | NA | TRBJ2-1 | TRBV7-9 | TGTGCCAGCAGCCCGCGGGGCCCCACCGAAAATGAGCAGTTCTTC | CASSPRGPTENEQFF
NA | NA | TRBJ2-3 | TRBV9 | TGTGCCAGCAGCGTGAGTATCACAGATACGCAGTATTTT | CASSVSITDTQYF
NA | NA | TRBJ1-4 | TRBV28 | TGTGCCAGCAGTGGGGGGGGCAGGCACAATGAAAAACTGTTTTTT | CASSGGGRHNEKLFF
TRBD1 | NA | TRBJ1-2 | TRBV28 | TGTGCCAGCAGTAAACAGGGGGTAGGCTACACCTTC | CASSKQGVGYTF
NA | few | TRBJ2-3 | TRBV30 | TGTGCCTGGATGGTCACAGATACGCAGTATTTT | CAWMVTDTQYF
NA | NA | TRBJ1-5 | TRBV2 | TGTGCCAGCACCCCGGCCACGGGGTTACATCAGCCCCAGCATTTT | CASTPATGLHQPQHF
TRBD2 | NA | TRBJ2-3 | TRBV28 | TGTGCCAGCAGGGGCGGGGGGGCAGGAGATACGCAGTATTTT | CASRGGGAGDTQYF
NA | NA | TRBJ1-5 | TRBV19 | TGTGCCAGTAGTATACCGCGAGACAGGCTCTATAGCAATCAGCCCCAGCATTTT | CASSIPRDRLYSNQPQHF
TRBD2 | once | TRBJ2-1 | TRBV5-1 | TGCGCCAGCAGCCTGGGGAGTCTCTGGGGAGGGGTCCCTGATGAGCAGTTCTTC | CASSLGSLWGGVPDEQFF
NA | NA | TRBJ1-5 | TRBV18 | TGTGCCAGCTCAAGGTTCGAGGGAGAACAGCCCCAGCATTTT | CASSRFEGEQPQHF
NA | NA | TRBJ1-4 | TRBV5-1 | TGCGCCAGCAGCTTGGCCGTAGGGAACGAAAAACTGTTTTTT | CASSLAVGNEKLFF
TRBD2 | NA | TRBJ2-1 | TRBV30 | TGTGCCTGTCTAGCGGGAGTCTACAATGAGCAGTTCTTC | CACLAGVYNEQFF
NA | NA | TRBJ1-4 | TRBV6-4 | TGTGCCAGCAGTGACGGAAGGGCTCATCAGAATGAAAAACTGTTTTTT | CASSDGRAHQNEKLFF
NA | NA | TRBJ1-1 | TRBV7-2 | TGTGCCAGCAGCTTAGTAAGTGAAGGTCAAGCTTTCTTT | CASSLVSEGQAFF
TRBD1 | NA | TRBJ1-6 | TRBV5-6 | TGTGCCAGCAGCGCGGGACAGCAGAATTCACCCCTCCACTTT | CASSAGQQNSPLHF
NA | NA | TRBJ1-2 | TRBV7-2 | TGTGCCAGCAGCTTAGTCCCCCAGGGCAACTATGGCTACACCTTC | CASSLVPQGNYGYTF
NA | few | TRBJ1-6 | TRBV10-3 | TGTGCCATCAGTGAAAGGGGGGCTGAGAATTCACCCCTCCACTTT | CAISERGAENSPLHF
NA | NA | TRBJ1-2 | TRBV6-1 | TGTGCCAGCAGTGACGTCTTGGGGGGAGGCTACACCTTC | CASSDVLGGGYTF
NA | NA | TRBJ1-3 | TRBV6-5 | TGTGCCAGCAGCAATGGAGGGTTGAGCGGAAACACCATATATTTT | CASSNGGLSGNTIYF
NA | NA | TRBJ2-5 | TRBV6-5 | TGTGCCAGCAGTCCGGGGGAGACCCAGTACTTC | CASSPGETQYF
TRBD1 | NA | TRBJ1-4 | TRBV12-5 | TGTGCTAGTGGTTTGACCGAGACAGGGCGGGAAAAACTGTTTTTT | CASGLTETGREKLFF
NA | NA | TRBJ2-3 | TRBV5-4 | TGTGCCAGCATTCCCCCTGGGGGCGATACGCAGTATTTT | CASIPPGGDTQYF
NA | NA | TRBJ1-1 | TRBV18 | TGTGCCAGCTCACCACCGATGAGCCAGAACACTGAAGCTTTCTTT | CASSPPMSQNTEAFF
NA | NA | TRBJ1-1 | TRBV19 | TGTGCCAGTAGCTTTTACCCAGGCAAGAACACTGAAGCTTTCTTT | CASSFYPGKNTEAFF
NA | NA | TRBJ1-2 | TRBV29-1 | TGCAGCGTTTCTCAGGGATATGGCTACACCTTC | CSVSQGYGYTF
TRBD1 | once | TRBJ2-3 | TRBV27 | TGTGCCAGCAGAGGGACAGGAGGTTCAGGTACGCAGTATTTT | CASRGTGGSGTQYF
NA | NA | TRBJ2-1 | TRBV7-2 | TGTGCCAGCAGTCCGCTAGCAATGAACTCCCATGAGCAGTTCTTC | CASSPLAMNSHEQFF
NA | NA | TRBJ2-5 | TRBV25-1 | TGTGCCAGCAGCGTAAGAACAGTACAAGAGACCCAGTACTTC | CASSVRTVQETQYF
NA | NA | TRBJ2-7 | TRBV18 | TGTGCCAGCTCACCAATTGACAGCTCCTACGAGCAGTACTTC | CASSPIDSSYEQYF
TRBD1 | NA | TRBJ1-2 | TRBV6-5 | TGTGCCAGCAGTTACATGGGACAGGGGGCAAGTGGCTACACCTTC | CASSYMGQGASGYTF
TRBD2 | NA | TRBJ2-2 | TRBV7-9 | TGTGCCAGCAGCTTAAGCGGGATTAACACCGGGGAGCTGTTTTTT | CASSLSGINTGELFF
TRBD2 | NA | TRBJ2-2 | TRBV9 | TGTGCCAGCAGCCCGACTAGCGGGTCTTTCGGGGAGCTGTTTTTT | CASSPTSGSFGELFF
TRBD1 | once | TRBJ1-3 | TRBV5-8 | TGTGCCAGCAGCTGGAACTGGGACAGGGCGCAAAACACCATATATTTT | CASSWNWDRAQNTIYF
NA | NA | TRBJ1-2 | TRBV23-1 | TGCGCCAGCAGTGGGGAGGGGACCGCGATTCGGGACTATGGCTACACCTTC | CASSGEGTAIRDYGYTF
NA | NA | TRBJ2-3 | TRBV27 | TGTGCCAGCAGTTTAAACAGGCTCACAGATACGCAGTATTTT | CASSLNRLTDTQYF
NA | NA | TRBJ2-3 | TRBV10-1 | TGCGCCAGCAGTGCGACTAGGTTACTCACAGATACGCAGTATTTT | CASSATRLLTDTQYF
TRBD2 | NA | TRBJ2-7 | TRBV7-7 | TGTGCTAGGGCACTAGCGCCTAGCTCCTACGAGCAGTACTTC | CARALAPSSYEQYF
NA | NA | TRBJ1-2 | TRBV19 | TGTGCCAGTAGTATGCAGGGAGGAGGGAACTATGGCTACACCTTC | CASSMQGGGNYGYTF
TRBD1 | NA | TRBJ2-3 | TRBV5-1 | TGCGCCAGCAGCTCGGACAGGGGGGGCACAGATACGCAGTATTTT | CASSSDRGGTDTQYF
NA | NA | TRBJ1-4 | TRBV21-1 | TGTGCCGGGACAGGGGGCGGAGAAAAACTGTTTTTT | CAGTGGGEKLFF
NA | NA | TRBJ2-7 | TRBV6-6 | TGTGCCAGCAGTTACTCGAGGTCTATTAGCTCCTACGAGCAGTACTTC | CASSYSRSISSYEQYF
TRBD2 | NA | TRBJ2-7 | TRBV18 | TGTGCCAGCTCACGCGGGACTAGTCCTTACGAGCAGTACTTC | CASSRGTSPYEQYF
NA | NA | TRBJ1-6 | TRBV2 | TGTGCCAGCAGTCCACCGGGAAGTAATAATTCACCCCTCCACTTT | CASSPPGSNNSPLHF
TRBD1 | NA | TRBJ1-2 | TRBV10-2 | TGCGCCAGCAGTGAATCACAGGGGGCGGGTGGCTACACCTTC | CASSESQGAGGYTF
NA | NA | TRBJ2-7 | TRBV11-2 | TGTGCCAGCAGCTTCGGGAGAGGCTACGAGCAGTACTTC | CASSFGRGYEQYF